These 24 T cell receptor beta chains originate from one sample sequenced in a study of vaccination and CD4 T cells after COVID-19. Cultured CD4+ T-cell DNA underwent Oncomine TCR Beta short-read sequencing. TCRdb reanalysed the PCR reads using MiXCR and keeps one entry per CDR3 protein. The sample shows about 16,000 distinct CDR3 sequences, 40% to 55% of them seen only once. Indicated treatment: approximately 11-day PBMC culture with coronavirus spike peptide pools or control peptides (ViraFEST assay). Antigens for these TCRs are unknown. Sequencing input: CD4+ T cells from blood, cultured in vitro. The source of these receptors is a human donor who had recovered from COVID-19.

The V gene is TRBV7-2, the J gene TRBJ2-7; 7 nucleotides agree with TRBD1. Germline V gene sequence: CDR1 SGHTA, CDR2 FQGNSA. This CDR3 contains 15 residues. V lost 0 bases, J lost 0 bases, and 2 bases stayed unmatched. The CDR3 loop reads CASSLAGTVSYEQYF. In nucleotides, the CDR3 is TGTGCCAGCAGCTTAGCCGGGACAGTCTCCTACGAGCAGTACTTC. Together with reference TRBV7-2 and TRBJ2-7, the CDR3 gives the full variable domain: GAGVSQSPSNKVTEKGKDVELRCDPISGHTALYWYRQSLGQGLEFLIYFQGNSAPDKSGLPSDRFSAERTGGSVSTLTIQRTQQEDSAVYLCASSLAGTVSYEQYFGPGTRLTVT.

This clonotype was seen a handful of times. The rearrangement uses TRBV2 and TRBJ1-5; 7 bases match TRBD1. The V gene end was trimmed by 4 bases and the J gene end by 0 bases; junction bases not matched to a gene: 3. Per the germline V gene, CDR1 is SNHLY and CDR2 is FYNNEI. This CDR3 spans 15 amino acids. CDR3 loop: CASSGDRASNQPQHF. As DNA, the CDR3 is TGTGCCAGCAGTGGAGACAGGGCTAGCAATCAGCCCCAGCATTTT.

The chain recombines TRBV7-6 with TRBJ2-1; D may correspond to TRBD1 or TRBD2 (5 bases each). V was trimmed by 6 bases and J by 9 bases, leaving 15 bases between them. Germline CDR1 is SGHVS and CDR2 is FNYEAQ. This CDR3 contains 13 residues. The CDR3 coding sequence is TGTGCCAGCAGGGGGGTGGGAGAGAGTGAGCAGTTCTTC. This translates into CASRGVGESEQFF.

The rearrangement uses TRBV7-2 and TRBJ1-1; D possibly corresponds to TRBD1 (6 bases). The CDR3 totals 15 residues. In germline, CDR1 is SGHTA, CDR2 FQGNSA. Deletions cut 0 bases from V and 0 bases from J, with 8 bases between. CDR3 in amino acids: CASSLAGALNTEAFF. The CDR3 nucleotides are TGTGCCAGCAGCTTAGCGGGGGCCCTGAACACTGAAGCTTTCTTT.

The chain combines TRBV29-1 with TRBJ2-2, with TRBD2 matching over 11 bases. J was trimmed by 1 base and V by 7 bases; bases with no gene match: 5. This CDR3 spans 15 amino acids. CDR1 and CDR2 (germline): SQVTM, ANQGSEA. In DNA form, the CDR3 reads TGCAGCGGGCTAGCGGGAGGATTGAACACCGGGGAGCTGTTTTTT. This codes for CSGLAGGLNTGELFF.

This sequence joins TRBV29-1 and TRBJ2-7; 14 bases agree with TRBD2. The germline V gene has CDR1 SQVTM and CDR2 ANQGSEA. V trimming: 4 bases; J trimming: 2 bases; junction bases outside the gene matches: 10. The CDR3 is 17 amino acids. DNA for the CDR3: TGCAGCGTTGCCCTGGGGACTAGCGGGAGTCGGCCCTACGAGCAGTACTTC. Its protein product is CSVALGTSGSRPYEQYF.

This clonotype has only a few counts. This chain links TRBV20-1 with TRBJ2-1; D perhaps matches TRBD1 (6 bases). The CDR3 has 12 amino acids. Between the trimmed V and J ends, which lost 6 bases and 10 bases, there was a span of 16 bases. Per the germline V gene, CDR1 is DFQATT and CDR2 is SNEGSKA (reference sequence). The DNA for the CDR3 is TGCAGTGCCCTCAGGGGTTTGGGGGAGCAGTTCTTC. It is translated as CSALRGLGEQFF.

The V and J genes are TRBV7-2 and TRBJ1-2, with D maybe TRBD1 (5 bases). V was pared by 5 bases and J by 0 bases, with 13 bases between. Germline V CDR1 and CDR2: SGHTA, FQGNSA. CDR3 length: 15 amino acids. The CDR3 region has the DNA TGTGCCAGCAGCCCACCGGCAGGGACTAACTATGGCTACACCTTC. Its protein product is CASSPPAGTNYGYTF.

This clonotype was observed a handful of times. The rearrangement links TRBV25-1 to TRBJ1-2; D gene ambiguous. CDR1 and CDR2 from the germline V gene are MGHDK and SYGVNS. V lost 1 base, J lost 4 bases, and 13 bases lay in between. The CDR3 has 15 amino acids. CDR3 sequence (DNA): TGTGCCAGCAGTGAATTAGGCAGTCTTTTCTATGGCTACACCTTC. It yields the protein CASSELGSLFYGYTF.

This clonotype was seen only a few times. The genes are TRBV20-1 and TRBJ1-5; the D gene is possibly TRBD1 (5 bases). V was shortened by 0 bases and J by 5 bases, with 17 bases between the two germline ends. Germline assignment: CDR1 DFQATT and CDR2 SNEGSKA (reference sequence). The CDR3 runs 16 residues. CDR3: CSARDPRRGKDQPQHF. The CDR3 bases are TGCAGTGCTAGAGATCCGAGGAGGGGTAAAGATCAGCCCCAGCATTTT.

This clonotype was observed a few times. The gene calls are TRBV7-2 and TRBJ2-3; 7 bases match TRBD2. Germline CDR1 SGHTA, CDR2 FQGNSA. This CDR3 is built from 15 residues. V trimming: 5 bases; J trimming: 0 bases; junction bases outside the gene matches: 5. The CDR3 sequence: CASSRAGPSTDTQYF. The CDR3 coding sequence is TGTGCCAGCAGCCGAGCGGGGCCAAGCACAGATACGCAGTATTTT.

This clonotype has only one observation. This sequence joins TRBV11-3 and TRBJ2-7; D is unresolved. The V end was cut by 5 bases, the J end by 7 bases, with 18 bases between. This CDR3 comprises 14 residues. The V gene's germline CDR1 is SGHNT and CDR2 YENEEA. The CDR3 sequence: CASSGPGLAAEQYF. Here the CDR3 DNA reads TGTGCCAGCAGCGGCCCGGGCTTGGCGGCTGAGCAGTACTTC. The complete variable domain, with remaining parts taken from reference TRBV11-3 and TRBJ2-7, reads EAGVVQSPRYKIIEKKQPVAFWCNPISGHNTLYWYLQNLGQGPELLIRYENEEAVDDSQLPKDRFSAERLKGVDSTLKIQPAELGDSAVYLCASSGPGLAAEQYFGPGTRLTVT.

This clonotype was recorded a few times. The chain links TRBV24-1 to TRBJ2-3; 13 bases align to TRBD2. The CDR3 covers 21 residues. V lost 2 bases and J lost 4; bases outside the gene matches: 17. The V gene's germline CDR1 is KGHDR and CDR2 SFDVKD. CDR3 nucleotide sequence: TGTGCCACCAGTGATTCGGGTCGGACTAGCGGGAGCAGGAGTTGGGCAGATACGCAGTATTTT. Protein sequence: CATSDSGRTSGSRSWADTQYF.

Only a few counts were recorded for this clonotype. The gene calls are TRBV7-2 and TRBJ2-3, with TRBD2 matching over 7 bases. CDR3 size: 14 residues. Germline V gives CDR1 SGHTA, CDR2 FQGNSA. V lost 1 base and J lost 8; bases outside the gene matches: 6. The CDR3 DNA reads TGTGCCAGCAGCTTAGGCCGCCGGGAGGTTACGCAGTATTTT. Translating it yields CASSLGRREVTQYF.

In this sample, this clonotype turned up a few times. CDR3 nucleotide sequence: TGTGCCTGGAGCGGGCAGATGAACACTGAAGCTTTCTTT. It is translated as CAWSGQMNTEAFF. The J gene is TRBJ1-1, the V gene TRBV30, with D hard to call. Germline values: CDR1 GTSNPN, CDR2 SVGIG (reference sequence). V was clipped by 3 bases and J by 0 bases, with 8 bases between them. The CDR3 runs 13 residues.

This sequence joins TRBV6-2 or TRBV6-3 and TRBJ2-3; D is possibly TRBD1 (5 bases). The CDR3 contains 16 residues. Looked up from germline, CDR1 is MNHEY and CDR2 is SVGEGT. The V and J ends lost 2 bases and 2 bases respectively, with 14 bases between them. Here the CDR3 DNA reads TGTGCCAGCAGTTACCCCGAAGGGGATTTCACAGATACGCAGTATTTT. This sequence encodes CASSYPEGDFTDTQYF.

The V and J genes are TRBV20-1 and TRBJ2-2; D gene uncertain. Germline CDR1 DFQATT, CDR2 SNEGSKA (reference sequence). The CDR3 is 14 residues long. V lost 3 bases to trimming and J lost 0 bases, with 8 bases between them. CDR3 region: CSASGPANTGELFF. CDR3 sequence (DNA): TGCAGTGCTAGCGGCCCAGCGAACACCGGGGAGCTGTTTTTT.

The chain combines TRBV28 with TRBJ1-6; D is ambiguous. This CDR3 is built from 15 residues. V shed 7 bases and J shed 11 bases, with 21 bases lying between them. The V gene's germline CDR1 is MDHEN and CDR2 SYDVKM. This CDR3 reads CASTPTGLGNAPLHF. The DNA for the CDR3 is TGTGCCAGCACTCCCACGGGGTTGGGGAACGCACCCCTCCACTTT.

There are a few counts of this clonotype. The chain carries TRBV7-3 and TRBJ2-5; 13 bases map to TRBD2. CDR3 length equals 15 residues. V trimming: 4 bases; J trimming: 5 bases; junction bases outside the gene matches: 4. Per the germline V gene, CDR1 is SGHTA and CDR2 is FQGTGA. Here the CDR3 reads CASSSGLAGAETQYF. The CDR3 DNA reads TGTGCCAGCAGCTCAGGACTAGCGGGAGCGGAGACCCAGTACTTC.

This chain connects TRBV7-9 to TRBJ1-1; maybe TRBD1 (5 bases). The germline gives CDR1 SEHNR, CDR2 FQNEAQ (reference sequence). V gave up 3 bases and J gave up 8 bases, with 10 bases separating them. The CDR3 has 12 amino acids. CDR3 amino acids: CASSLGPGEAFF. CDR3 DNA: TGTGCCAGCAGCTTGGGGCCGGGGGAAGCTTTCTTT.

The rearrangement links TRBV20-1 to TRBJ1-3; tentatively, D is TRBD1 (5 bases). The germline V gene has CDR1 DFQATT and CDR2 SNEGSKA (reference sequence). V lost 5 bases to trimming and J lost 4 bases, with 18 bases between them. The CDR3 extends over 15 amino acids. The CDR3 protein is CSADPRGAGGNTIYF. The DNA of the CDR3 is TGCAGTGCTGATCCCCGAGGGGCTGGAGGAAACACCATATATTTT.

This clonotype was counted a few times. This chain links TRBV28 with TRBJ2-2, with a weak D call TRBD2 (6 bases). This CDR3 has 13 amino acids. V shed 8 bases and J shed 5 bases, with 12 bases lying between them. From germline, CDR1 is MDHEN and CDR2 SYDVKM. The CDR3 protein is CASGDSGTGELFF. DNA for the CDR3: TGTGCCAGCGGGGATAGCGGAACCGGGGAGCTGTTTTTT. The full variable domain, completed using reference TRBV28 and TRBJ2-2, is DVKVTQSSRYLVKRTGEKVFLECVQDMDHENMFWYRQDPGLGLRLIYFSYDVKMKEKGDIPEGYSVSREKKERFSLILESASTNQTSMYLCASGDSGTGELFFGEGSRLTVL.

The chain uses TRBV7-2 and TRBJ1-2; D gene unclear. This CDR3 has 14 amino acids. CDR1 is SGHTA and CDR2 is FQGNSA in the germline V gene. Between the trimmed V and J ends, which lost 0 bases and 2 bases, there was a span of 7 bases. CDR3 region: CTSSLASGNYGYTF. Here the CDR3 DNA reads TGTACCAGCAGCTTAGCGTCCGGGAACTATGGCTACACCTTC.

This clonotype was observed once. The genes are TRBV10-3 and TRBJ2-5, with D maybe TRBD2 (6 bases). Looked up from germline, CDR1 is ENHRY and CDR2 is SYGVKD. The germline V and J ends were trimmed by 0 bases and 5 bases, with 13 bases remaining between them. This CDR3 is 15 amino acids long. CDR3 residues: CAISESTGREETQYF. CDR3 DNA sequence: TGTGCCATCAGTGAGTCAACCGGGAGAGAGGAGACCCAGTACTTC.